Presented here are 20 T cell receptor beta chains from one specimen sequenced in a study of T cell responses to AZD1222 COVID-19 vaccine. Generated by immunoSEQ multiplex PCR, the TCRdb table keeps only in-frame clones and is missing some. The data hold 110,000 or so clones, with approximately 90% observed a single time. Sequenced material: peripheral blood, taken 28 days after the second AZD1222 dose. The receptors come from an adult who received the AZD1222 COVID-19 vaccine.

V usage is TRBV11-2 and J usage is TRBJ1-5; D remains unclear. Germline assignment: CDR1 SGHAT and CDR2 FQNNGV. The V end was cut by 0 bases, the J end by 4 bases, with 10 bases between. This CDR3 is built from 15 residues. The CDR3, as DNA: TGTGCCAGCAGCTTAGAGGCTGGAAGAAATCAGCCCCAGCATTTT. Residues: CASSLEAGRNQPQHF.

The chain has TRBV29-1 and TRBJ1-1; D unclear. This CDR3 comprises 13 residues. The germline V gene encodes CDR1 SQVTM and CDR2 ANQGSEA. V gave up 3 bases and J gave up 6 bases, with 14 bases separating them. CDR3 nucleotides: TGCAGCGTTGATGGGTTGGGCCGGGCTGAAGCTTTCTTT. This translates into CSVDGLGRAEAFF.

The chain uses TRBV18 and TRBJ2-3; 7 nucleotides line up with TRBD2. V dropped 2 bases and J dropped 1; count of bases not matched to a gene: 3. CDR1 KGHSH and CDR2 LQKENI come from the germline V gene. The CDR3 runs to 15 residues. The DNA for the CDR3 is TGTGCCAGCTCACCATGGCTAGCGGGCACAGATACGCAGTATTTT. Protein: CASSPWLAGTDTQYF.

The rearrangement joins TRBV5-4 to TRBJ1-2; TRBD1 aligns across 10 bases. Germline CDR1 and CDR2: SGHNT and YYREEE (reference sequence). The length of the CDR3 is 15 residues. J gave up 4 bases and V 2 bases, and 5 bases lay outside the gene matches. The CDR3 nucleotides read TGTGCCAGCAGCTTAGGACAGGGGGTGTCCTATGGCTACACCTTC. Encoded protein: CASSLGQGVSYGYTF.

The CDR3 is CASSQRGTNSPLHF. The CDR3 bases are TGTGCCAGCAGCCAACGGGGTACGAATTCACCCCTCCACTTT. This chain joins TRBV3-1 (or the pseudogene TRBV3-2) and TRBJ1-6; D unresolved. Germline V gene lookup returns CDR1 LGHDT and CDR2 YNNKEL (reference sequence). The CDR3 is 14 residues long. With 2 bases removed from V and 7 bases from J, the gap between germline ends came to 9 bases.

The rearrangement joins TRBV18 to TRBJ2-7; no firm D call. CDR3 length: 15 amino acids. V lost 3 bases, J lost 4 bases, and 16 bases lay in between. Looked up from germline, CDR1 is KGHSH and CDR2 is LQKENI. DNA of the CDR3: TGTGCCAGCTCACCTCCCGGCCTAAAGGGATACGAGCAGTACTTC. Translation gives CASSPPGLKGYEQYF.

The chain joins TRBV29-1 to TRBJ1-1; no clear D. This CDR3 is 14 amino acids long. V gave up 6 bases and J gave up 2 bases, with 16 bases separating them. The germline V gene has CDR1 SQVTM and CDR2 ANQGSEA. As DNA, the CDR3 is TGCAGCGTCTCAAAATCGGCGGGAAACACTGAAGCTTTCTTT. Amino acids: CSVSKSAGNTEAFF.

The V gene is TRBV6-5, the J gene TRBJ1-4; TRBD1 agrees at 9 bases. The CDR3 has 14 amino acids. Germline CDR1 reads MNHEY; CDR2 reads SVGAGI. V shed 6 bases and J 7 bases; nucleotides not matched to a gene: 6. The CDR3 reads CASSYRGPGEKLFF. The CDR3, as DNA: TGTGCCAGCAGCTACAGGGGGCCGGGTGAAAAACTGTTTTTT.

This clone is a singleton in its sample. The rearrangement joins TRBV2 to TRBJ1-5; D not certain. V gave up 6 bases and J gave up 6 bases, with 12 bases separating them. The CDR3 runs 13 residues. Per the germline V gene, CDR1 is SNHLY and CDR2 is FYNNEI. The CDR3 DNA follows: TGTGCCAGCAGCATGACCGATATTCAGCCCCAGCATTTT. It is translated as CASSMTDIQPQHF. Variable domain in full (rest from reference TRBV2 and TRBJ1-5): EPEVTQTPSHQVTQMGQEVILRCVPISNHLYFYWYRQILGQKVEFLVSFYNNEISEKSEIFDDQFSVERPDGSNFTLKIRSTKLEDSAMYFCASSMTDIQPQHFGDGTRLSIL.

This chain connects TRBV19 to TRBJ1-1; TRBD1 aligns across 9 bases. Germline V gives CDR1 LNHDA, CDR2 SQIVND (reference sequence). With V trimmed by 7 bases and J by 7 bases, 10 bases remained unmatched. This CDR3 region has 14 residues. The CDR3 spells CASTDRGELFEAFF. The DNA of the CDR3 is TGTGCCAGTACCGACAGGGGGGAACTTTTTGAAGCTTTCTTT. Full variable domain (outside the CDR3, taken from reference TRBV19 and TRBJ1-1): DGGITQSPKYLFRKEGQNVTLSCEQNLNHDAMYWYRQDPGQGLRLIYYSQIVNDFQKGDIAEGYSVSREKKESFPLTVTSAQKNPTAFYLCASTDRGELFEAFFGQGTRLTVV.

This chain connects TRBV19 to TRBJ1-5; 7 positions agree with TRBD1. From germline, CDR1 is LNHDA and CDR2 SQIVND (reference sequence). This CDR3 contains 14 residues. The V segment lost 4 bases and the J segment 5 bases; nucleotides outside the gene matches: 5. The CDR3 spells CASSNTGVYQPQHF. The CDR3 bases are TGTGCCAGTAGTAATACAGGGGTCTATCAGCCCCAGCATTTT.

The rearrangement links TRBV15 to TRBJ2-5, with 9 bases identical to TRBD1. V shed 6 bases and J 5 bases; nucleotides not matched to a gene: 4. In germline, CDR1 is LNHNV, CDR2 YYDKDF (reference sequence). The length of the CDR3 is 13 residues. The CDR3 loop reads CATSAQGAETQYF. The CDR3 DNA reads TGTGCCACCAGTGCACAGGGGGCTGAGACCCAGTACTTC. Full variable domain (outside the CDR3, taken from reference TRBV15 and TRBJ2-5): DAMVIQNPRYQVTQFGKPVTLSCSQTLNHNVMYWYQQKSSQAPKLLFHYYDKDFNNEADTPDNFQSRRPNTSFCFLDIRSPGLGDTAMYLCATSAQGAETQYFGPGTRLLVL.

The genes are TRBV7-3 and TRBJ2-2; the match to TRBD1 covers 12 bases. V shed 6 bases, J shed 7 bases, and the junction held 6 bases outside the gene matches. The germline V gene has CDR1 SGHTA and CDR2 FQGTGA. The CDR3 consists of 15 residues. The CDR3 loop reads CASREGQGAIGELFF. The CDR3 region has the DNA TGTGCCAGCAGAGAGGGACAGGGGGCAATCGGGGAGCTGTTTTTT.

The chain combines TRBV2 with TRBJ1-5; 10 bases are a match to TRBD1. The ends lost 4 bases at V and 6 bases at J; junction bases unmatched: 6. The CDR3 is 15 residues long. Looked up from germline, CDR1 is SNHLY and CDR2 is FYNNEI. CDR3 in DNA: TGTGCCAGCAGTGGACTGGGACAGGGGACTCAGCCCCAGCATTTT. It encodes CASSGLGQGTQPQHF.

This rearrangement joins TRBV4-3 to TRBJ1-1; D is uncertain. Trimming stripped 3 bases from V and 2 bases from J, with 13 bases between. CDR1 and CDR2 from the germline V gene are LGHNA and YSLEER. The CDR3 loop spans 15 amino acids. CDR3 nucleotide sequence: TGCGCCAGCAGCCAGGGAGACATGCTTAACACTGAAGCTTTCTTT. It is translated as CASSQGDMLNTEAFF.

The chain carries TRBV5-1 and TRBJ1-2, with 9 bases lining up with TRBD1. Germline CDR1 is SGHRS and CDR2 is YFSETQ. This CDR3 has 13 residues. J was trimmed by 8 bases and V by 3 bases; bases with no gene match: 5. CDR3: CASSSGQGLGYTF. The CDR3 nucleotides are TGCGCCAGCAGCTCCGGACAGGGGCTAGGCTACACCTTC. Together with reference TRBV5-1 and TRBJ1-2, the CDR3 gives the full variable domain: KAGVTQTPRYLIKTRGQQVTLSCSPISGHRSVSWYQQTPGQGLQFLFEYFSETQRNKGNFPGRFSGRQFSNSRSEMNVSTLELGDSALYLCASSSGQGLGYTFGSGTRLTVV.

The CDR3 spells CASRETGTGNTIYF. Here the CDR3 DNA reads TGCGCCAGCAGAGAGACAGGGACTGGAAACACCATATATTTT. This chain links TRBV10-2 with TRBJ1-3; 7 positions agree with TRBD1. Trimming at V came to 6 bases and at J to 2 bases, leaving 4 bases not matched to a gene. The germline CDR1 and CDR2 sequences are WSHSY and SAAADI. This CDR3 has 14 amino acids.

V gene TRBV4-3 combines with J gene TRBJ1-1, with 7 positions matching TRBD1. The V gene's germline CDR1 is LGHNA and CDR2 YSLEER. V lost 4 bases and J lost 0; bases outside the gene matches: 5. The CDR3 is 15 amino acids. For the CDR3, the DNA is TGCGCCAGCAGCCCTTCCGGGACAGTGAACACTGAAGCTTTCTTT. As protein: CASSPSGTVNTEAFF.

This rearrangement joins TRBV5-5 to TRBJ1-2; D possibly corresponds to TRBD1 (6 bases). Trimming took off 2 bases at V and 6 bases at J, with 20 bases between the two ends. This CDR3 spans 16 amino acids. Germline CDR1 is SGHKS and CDR2 is YYEKEE (reference sequence). CDR3 DNA sequence: TGTGCCAGCAGCTTCCCCCTGGGCAGGGGAAGGGATGGCTACACCTTC. Amino acid sequence: CASSFPLGRGRDGYTF.

The rearrangement joins TRBV4-1 to TRBJ1-6; TRBD1 is a possible D gene (5 bases). Trimming took off 0 bases at V and 10 bases at J, with 25 bases between the two ends. The CDR3 is made up of 19 amino acids. Per germline, CDR1 MGHRA and CDR2 YSYEKL. This chain's CDR3 is CASSQDVRRGRGGRSPLHF. The CDR3 DNA follows: TGCGCCAGCAGCCAAGATGTTCGTCGCGGCCGGGGGGGACGATCACCCCTCCACTTT.